The 19 T cell receptor beta chains given below trace back to one sample, sequenced in a study of TET2 disruption in CD19-targeted CAR T cells (dated by TCRdb to between 2018 and 2020). The receptor library was made with the immunoSEQ multiplex PCR assay. TCRdb carries this immuneACCESS record with in-frame sequences only. Its versions omit some clonotypes, under half of them owing to an unresolved V gene in the studies checked, with the rest unexplained. In this sample's table one finds about 25,000 clones. Under 2.5% of the sample rests with the top ten. The treatment or condition label, read with the paper, signifies: autologous CTL019 cells: CD19 CAR with 4-1BB and CD3 zeta domains. No cognate antigen is known for these TCRs. The specimen comprised CD8- CAR+ T cells sorted from cultured blood T cells, sampled for CD19 CAR T cell therapy. In light of the paper, this sample's cell subset or site label describes: CD8-negative CAR-positive T cells from the infusion product. These receptors came from a man in his sixties or seventies with chronic lymphocytic leukemia.

In regard to this clone: From the germline J gene comes the end of the CDR3, since the read stops 3 residues before it. The J gene is TRBJ1-1, the V gene TRBV10-3; D not certain. CDR1 and CDR2 (germline): ENHRY, SYGVKD. The CDR3 runs to 13 residues. The part of the CDR3 DNA that was read is TGTGCCATCAGTGAGTCAACAGCTACGGAA. Protein sequence: CAISESTATE. The full CDR3 protein is CAISESTATEAFF.

Turning to this clone: The read finishes 3 residues shy of the CDR3 end, and the germline J gene is used to complete it. V gene TRBV19 combines with J gene TRBJ1-1; weak D call: TRBD1 (5 bases). CDR1 is LNHDA and CDR2 is SQIVND in the germline V gene (reference sequence). The CDR3 covers 13 residues. Partial CDR3 DNA: TGTGCCAGCGGGGGGTTCCCTTACAATGAG. As protein: CASGGFPYNE. The full CDR3 reads CASGGFPYNEAFF. The whole variable domain, filled in from reference TRBV19 and TRBJ1-1, reads DGGITQSPKYLFRKEGQNVTLSCEQNLNHDAMYWYRQDPGQGLRLIYYSQIVNDFQKGDIAEGYSVSREKKESFPLTVTSAQKNPTAFYLCASGGFPYNEAFFGQGTRLTVV.

Points on this clone: The read stops 3 residues short of the end of the CDR3; the missing end is completed from the germline J gene. The chain joins TRBV18 to TRBJ1-1, with 9 bases identical to TRBD1. The germline gives CDR1 KGHSH, CDR2 LQKENI. There are 17 residues in the CDR3. The sequenced CDR3 bases are TGTGCCAGCTCACCGGATTTTAGGGACAGGGAAGACAATGAG. It yields the protein CASSPDFRDREDNE. The CDR3 reads in full as CASSPDFRDREDNEAFF.

Concerning this clone itself: The CDR3 end lies 3 residues beyond the end of the read and is filled in from the germline J gene. V is TRBV5-1 and J is TRBJ2-2; TRBD1 might be the D (5 bases). The CDR3 covers 14 residues. Deletions cut 4 bases from V and 5 bases from J, with 12 bases between. CDR1 and CDR2 from the germline V gene are SGHRS and YFSETQ. The DNA read from the CDR3 is TGCGCCAGCAGCGGCAACCAGGGTACCGGGGAG. It encodes CASSGNQGTGE. The entire CDR3 protein reads CASSGNQGTGELFF. The whole variable domain, filled in from reference TRBV5-1 and TRBJ2-2, reads KAGVTQTPRYLIKTRGQQVTLSCSPISGHRSVSWYQQTPGQGLQFLFEYFSETQRNKGNFPGRFSGRQFSNSRSEMNVSTLELGDSALYLCASSGNQGTGELFFGEGSRLTVL.

Details on this clone: The missing CDR3 end, 3 residues past where the read stops, is filled in from the germline J gene. V gene TRBV19 combines with J gene TRBJ2-2; 7 nucleotides align to TRBD2. This CDR3 is built from 16 residues. Germline CDR1 LNHDA, CDR2 SQIVND (reference sequence). V lost 7 bases and J lost 1; bases outside the gene matches: 9. The CDR3 is CASIGKVAGNTGELFF. CDR3 DNA (partial): TGTGCCAGTATAGGGAAGGTAGCGGGGAACACCGGGGAG. The full variable domain, rest sourced from reference TRBV19 and TRBJ2-2, is DGGITQSPKYLFRKEGQNVTLSCEQNLNHDAMYWYRQDPGQGLRLIYYSQIVNDFQKGDIAEGYSVSREKKESFPLTVTSAQKNPTAFYLCASIGKVAGNTGELFFGEGSRLTVL.

A remark on this clone: The read comes to an end 3 residues before the CDR3 does, leaving the germline J gene to fill in the end. The rearrangement links TRBV7-9 to TRBJ1-2; 11 bases align to TRBD1. The CDR3 runs to 13 residues. CDR1 is SEHNR, CDR2 FQNEAQ, per germline (reference sequence). The CDR3 bases that were read are TGTGCCAGCAGAGGACAGGGGGCGGGGGAC. It encodes CASRGQGAGD. The complete CDR3 sequence is CASRGQGAGDYTF.

In the case of this clone: One end of the junction is discordant with germline, which a read error may explain. This chain's CDR3 is CVSSPDICTDTQYF. The part of the CDR3 DNA that was read is TGTGTCAGCTCACCCGACATATGCACAGATACG. The chain joins TRBV18 to TRBJ2-3, with unresolved D. Sequencing ends 3 residues short of the CDR3 end; the germline J gene provides the rest. Germline assignment: CDR1 KGHSH and CDR2 LQKENI. The CDR3 is 14 amino acids.

Turning to this clone: With the read ending 3 residues before the CDR3 end, the germline J gene is used to fill in that end. V and J are TRBV9 and TRBJ1-2; D possibly corresponds to TRBD1 (6 bases). V lost 0 bases to trimming and J lost 1 base, with 13 bases between them. Germline V gene data show CDR1 as SGDLS and CDR2 as YYNGEE. The CDR3 is 16 amino acids. Partial CDR3 DNA: TGTGCCAGCAGCGTAGGCCCGGCAGGGGATAACTATGGC. Translated, it gives CASSVGPAGDNYG. In full, the CDR3 is CASSVGPAGDNYGYTF.

A remark on this clone: The read ends 3 residues shy of where the CDR3 ends; the end is completed using the germline J gene. The chain carries TRBV18 and TRBJ1-2; possible D gene TRBD1, 5 bases. CDR3 length: 15 residues. CDR1 is KGHSH and CDR2 is LQKENI in the germline V gene. CDR3 DNA, as far as it was read: TGTGCCAGCTCCACCACGGGGGACTACTACAATGAC. It yields the protein CASSTTGDYYND. Given in full, the CDR3 is CASSTTGDYYNDYTF.

Remarks on this clone: The read stops 3 residues short of the end of the CDR3; the missing end is completed from the germline J gene. This sequence joins TRBV4-1 and TRBJ2-3, with 12 bases lining up with TRBD2. This CDR3 has 16 amino acids. The J segment lost 6 bases and the V segment lost 1 base, leaving 5 bases of the junction unmatched. The germline CDR1 and CDR2 sequences are MGHRA and YSYEKL. The part of the CDR3 DNA that was read is TGCGCCAGCAGCCAAGCCCTAGCGGGGGGGCGGGATACG. Amino acid sequence: CASSQALAGGRDT. From start to end, the CDR3 is CASSQALAGGRDTQYF.

A note on this clone: The read ends 3 residues before the CDR3 terminus; that terminus is restored from the germline J gene. The chain uses TRBV19 and TRBJ2-7, with TRBD2 identical over 11 bases. The ends lost 6 bases at V and 0 bases at J; junction bases unmatched: 7. The CDR3 is made up of 16 amino acids. The germline CDR1 and CDR2 sequences are LNHDA and SQIVND (reference sequence). The CDR3 spells CASSRGTSGFSYEQYF. CDR3 DNA, as far as it was read: TGTGCCAGTAGCAGAGGGACTAGCGGATTCTCCTACGAG. Based on the CDR3 plus reference TRBV19 and TRBJ2-7, the full variable domain is DGGITQSPKYLFRKEGQNVTLSCEQNLNHDAMYWYRQDPGQGLRLIYYSQIVNDFQKGDIAEGYSVSREKKESFPLTVTSAQKNPTAFYLCASSRGTSGFSYEQYFGPGTRLTVT.

According to its frequency, this clone is medium-sized. The read ends 3 residues before the CDR3 terminus; that terminus is restored from the germline J gene. The same CDR3 is also encoded by other DNA sequences in this sample. The rearrangement uses TRBV19 and TRBJ1-3; 9 bases fit TRBD1. The V segment lost 6 bases and the J segment 0 bases; nucleotides outside the gene matches: 9. The CDR3 totals 17 residues. Germline CDR1 LNHDA, CDR2 SQIVND (reference sequence). The CDR3 here is CASSRTGAILSGNTIYF. The part of the CDR3 DNA that was read is TGTGCCAGTAGCCGGACAGGGGCCATACTCTCTGGAAACACC.

Turning to this clone: The read falls 3 residues short of the CDR3 end, and the missing part is taken from the germline J gene. J is TRBJ2-1 and V is TRBV5-4; TRBD2 matches 7 bases. The V and J ends lost 4 bases and 1 base, in that order; junction bases with no gene match: 5. Germline lookup yields CDR1 SGHNT and CDR2 YYREEE (reference sequence). The CDR3 extends over 15 amino acids. The covered CDR3 bases are TGTGCCAGCAGCGCCTCGGGGGGATCCTACAATGAG. Its translation is CASSASGGSYNE. The CDR3, in full, reads CASSASGGSYNEQFF. The full variable domain, completed using reference TRBV5-4 and TRBJ2-1, is ETGVTQSPTHLIKTRGQQVTLRCSSQSGHNTVSWYQQALGQGPQFIFQYYREEENGRGNFPPRFSGLQFPNYSSELNVNALELDDSALYLCASSASGGSYNEQFFGPGTRLTVL.

A word on this clone: The DNA ends 3 residues before the CDR3 does, and the rest of the CDR3 is filled in from the germline J gene. The genes are TRBV7-8 and TRBJ1-4; possibly TRBD1 for D (6 bases). Trimming took 3 bases from V and 8 from J, leaving 13 bases between them. This CDR3 has 14 amino acids. Per germline, CDR1 SGHVS and CDR2 FQNEAQ. Incomplete CDR3 DNA: TGTGCCAGCAGCTTCTCCGGAAGGGGGGAAAAA. Protein product: CASSFSGRGEK. The CDR3 reads in full as CASSFSGRGEKLFF.

On this clone: The read finishes 3 residues shy of the CDR3 end, and the germline J gene is used to complete it. The chain recombines TRBV5-4 with TRBJ2-1; TRBD2 agrees at 9 bases. Germline loops: CDR1 SGHNT, CDR2 YYREEE (reference sequence). V lost 4 bases, J lost 5 bases, and 4 bases stayed unmatched. This CDR3 is built from 14 residues. The CDR3 bases that were read are TGTGCCAGCAGCCCCCGCGGGGGGGACAATGAG. Protein: CASSPRGGDNE. The full CDR3 protein reads CASSPRGGDNEQFF.

As to this clone: The read comes to an end 3 residues before the CDR3 does, leaving the germline J gene to fill in the end. The chain links TRBV18 to TRBJ2-7, with 12 bases that match TRBD1. CDR1 KGHSH and CDR2 LQKENI come from the germline V gene. J lost 5 bases, V lost 4 bases, and 3 bases had no gene match. CDR3 length equals 14 residues. CDR3 bases read: TGTGCCAGCTCACGGGACAGGGGGCTAGACGAG. This codes for CASSRDRGLDE. The complete CDR3 sequence is CASSRDRGLDEQYF.

As to this clone: The observed sequence ends 3 residues before the CDR3 terminus, with the missing tail filled in from the germline J gene. The gene calls are TRBV7-8 and TRBJ2-7, with D tentatively TRBD1 (5 bases). Germline V lookup: CDR1 SGHVS, CDR2 FQNEAQ. V gave up 2 bases and J gave up 0 bases, with 11 bases separating them. The CDR3 consists of 15 residues. CDR3 sequence reads: CASSLRTRSSYEQYF. CDR3 bases read: TGTGCCAGCAGCTTACGGACAAGGAGCTCCTACGAG.

About this clone: The CDR3 end lies 3 residues beyond the end of the read and is filled in from the germline J gene. This chain joins TRBV7-8 and TRBJ1-2; weak D call: TRBD1 (5 bases). The length of the CDR3 is 17 residues. The germline V gene encodes CDR1 SGHVS and CDR2 FQNEAQ. CDR3 in amino acids: CASSSRDWGSGTDTYTF. The CDR3 bases that were read are TGTGCCAGCAGCTCGAGGGACTGGGGCTCAGGCACAGATACC.

In regard to this clone: Read sequence stops 3 residues before the CDR3 end, and the germline J gene provides the missing end. V and J are TRBV20-1 and TRBJ2-2, with D uncertain. Deletions cut 3 bases from V and 2 bases from J, with 13 bases between. Germline CDR1 reads DFQATT; CDR2 reads SNEGSKA (reference sequence). The length of the CDR3 is 15 residues. CDR3 bases read: TGCAGTGCTAGGTCAGGAGACGGCAACACCGGGGAG. Translating gives CSARSGDGNTGE. The whole CDR3 sequence is CSARSGDGNTGELFF.